This TCR beta chain was captured by sequencing in a study of PD-1 blockade in mismatch repair-deficient tumors. V shed 4 bases and J shed 7 bases, with 11 bases lying between them. From germline, CDR1 is SNHLY and CDR2 FYNNEI. The CDR3 covers 13 residues. The repertoire was sequenced with immunoSEQ multiplex PCR; TCRdb's copy has only in-frame clones and lacks some. Of 75,000 to 85,000 clones listed, roughly 80% are singletons. Mismatch repair deficiency was confirmed in all patients, by PCR or immunohistochemistry. The rearrangement links TRBV2 to TRBJ2-1; D could derive from TRBD1 or TRBD2 (5 bases each). The TCR sequence derives from an adult with mismatch repair-deficient cancer. The sequences come from peripheral blood, collected 12 weeks after starting pembrolizumab. This chain's CDR3 is CASSVIRENEQFF. The DNA for the CDR3 is TGTGCCAGCAGTGTGATCAGGGAGAATGAGCAGTTCTTC.